Detailed here is one T cell receptor beta chain. Its antigen remains unknown. The PCR ran on 60 Vbeta and 13 Jbeta primers. Here immunoSEQ multiplex PCR was the method, and the copy in TCRdb shows in-frame clones only, minus some. The sample totals 140,000 to 150,000 clones. The sample is drawn from a study of cytomegalovirus exposure and HLA in healthy donors. Overall study results and limits: It was reported in a later analysis that an Asian-associated ancestry cluster showed fewer N-insertions than the approximately 690-donor mean.

Germline V gene data show CDR1 as SNHLY and CDR2 as FYNNEI. This CDR3 has 13 amino acids. Trimming stripped 8 bases from V and 5 bases from J, with 16 bases between. Specimen: PBMCs. This sequence was found in a woman in her forties or fifties in good health and CMV-seronegative. The chain employs TRBV2 and TRBJ2-7; D might be TRBD1 (5 bases). CDR3 nucleotide sequence: TGTGCCAGCGTAAGAACGACAGTCCACGAGCAGTACTTC. It is translated as CASVRTTVHEQYF.